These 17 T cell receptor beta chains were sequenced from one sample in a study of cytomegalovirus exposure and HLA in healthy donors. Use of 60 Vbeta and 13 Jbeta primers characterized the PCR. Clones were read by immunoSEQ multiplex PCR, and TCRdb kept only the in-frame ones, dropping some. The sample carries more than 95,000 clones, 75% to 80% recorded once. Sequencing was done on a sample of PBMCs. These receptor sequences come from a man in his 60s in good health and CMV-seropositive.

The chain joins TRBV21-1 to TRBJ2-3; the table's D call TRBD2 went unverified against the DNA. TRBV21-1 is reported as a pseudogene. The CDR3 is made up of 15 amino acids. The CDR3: CASSGGLEGTDTQYF. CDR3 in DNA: TGTGCCAGCAGCGGCGGACTAGAGGGCACAGATACGCAGTATTTT.

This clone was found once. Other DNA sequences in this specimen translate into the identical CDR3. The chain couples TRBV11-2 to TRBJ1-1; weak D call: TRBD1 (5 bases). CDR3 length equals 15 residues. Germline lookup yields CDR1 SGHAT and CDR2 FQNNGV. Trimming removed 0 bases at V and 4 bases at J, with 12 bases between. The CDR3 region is CASSLDPGRGTEAFF. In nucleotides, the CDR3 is TGTGCCAGCAGCTTAGATCCCGGGAGGGGCACTGAAGCTTTCTTT. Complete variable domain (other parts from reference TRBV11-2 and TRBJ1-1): EAGVAQSPRYKIIEKRQSVAFWCNPISGHATLYWYQQILGQGPKLLIQFQNNGVVDDSQLPKDRFSAERLKGVDSTLKIQPAKLEDSAVYLCASSLDPGRGTEAFFGQGTRLTVV.

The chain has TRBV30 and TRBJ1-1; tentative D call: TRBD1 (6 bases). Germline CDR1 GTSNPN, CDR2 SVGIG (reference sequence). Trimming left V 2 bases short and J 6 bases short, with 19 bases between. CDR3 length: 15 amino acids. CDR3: CAWSTWGGLGSEAFF. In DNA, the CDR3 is TGTGCCTGGAGTACCTGGGGGGGGCTCGGGTCTGAAGCTTTCTTT.

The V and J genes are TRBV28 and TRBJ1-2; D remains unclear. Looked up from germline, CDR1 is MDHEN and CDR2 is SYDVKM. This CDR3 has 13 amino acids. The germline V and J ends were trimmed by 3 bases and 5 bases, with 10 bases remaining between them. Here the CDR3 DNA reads TGTGCCAGCAGTTTTGGCAATATTTATGGCTACACCTTC. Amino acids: CASSFGNIYGYTF.

In nucleotides, the CDR3 is TGCGCCAGCTTGTCTCGGGTCAAAGAAAAACTGTTTTTT. Its translation: CASLSRVKEKLFF. V gene TRBV10-2 combines with J gene TRBJ1-4; no firm D call. Germline V lookup: CDR1 WSHSY, CDR2 SAAADI. The V and J ends lost 8 bases and 8 bases respectively, with 15 bases between them. The CDR3 contains 13 residues.

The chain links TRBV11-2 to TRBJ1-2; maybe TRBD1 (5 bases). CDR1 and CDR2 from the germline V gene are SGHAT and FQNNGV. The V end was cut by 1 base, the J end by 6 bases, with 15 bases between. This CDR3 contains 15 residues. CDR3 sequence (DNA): TGTGCCAGCAGCTTAGCGGGGGTAGGCTTGGATGGCTACACCTTC. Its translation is CASSLAGVGLDGYTF.

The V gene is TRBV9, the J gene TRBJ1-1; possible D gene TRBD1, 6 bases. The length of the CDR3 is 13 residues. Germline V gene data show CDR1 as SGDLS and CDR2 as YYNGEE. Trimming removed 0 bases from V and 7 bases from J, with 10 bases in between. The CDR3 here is CASSVGSQGEAFF. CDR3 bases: TGTGCCAGCAGCGTAGGATCACAGGGTGAAGCTTTCTTT.

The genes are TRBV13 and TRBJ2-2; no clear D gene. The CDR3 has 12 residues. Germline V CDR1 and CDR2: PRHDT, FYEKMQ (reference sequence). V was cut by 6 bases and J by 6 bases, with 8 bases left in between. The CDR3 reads CASRRYPGELFF. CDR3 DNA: TGTGCCAGCAGGCGTTATCCCGGGGAGCTGTTTTTT.

CDR3 DNA sequence: TGTGCCAGCAGCCAACCGGGAGAGCAGTACTTC. Protein product: CASSQPGEQYF. The rearrangement links TRBV6-5 to TRBJ2-7, with D perhaps matching TRBD2 (5 bases). Looked up from germline, CDR1 is MNHEY and CDR2 is SVGAGI. The V end lost 6 bases, the J end lost 7 bases, and 10 bases lay between the germline ends. The CDR3 is made up of 11 amino acids.

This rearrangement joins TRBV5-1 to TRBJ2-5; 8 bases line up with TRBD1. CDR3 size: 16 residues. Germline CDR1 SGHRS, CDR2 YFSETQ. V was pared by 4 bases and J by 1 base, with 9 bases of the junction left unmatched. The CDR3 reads CASSGKTGAVQETQYF. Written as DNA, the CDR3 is TGCGCCAGCAGCGGGAAGACAGGGGCAGTCCAAGAGACCCAGTACTTC.

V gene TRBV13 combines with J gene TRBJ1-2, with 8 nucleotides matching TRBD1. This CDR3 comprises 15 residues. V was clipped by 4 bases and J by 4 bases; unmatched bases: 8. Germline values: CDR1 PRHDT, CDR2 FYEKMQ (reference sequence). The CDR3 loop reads CASSSYRGYGYGYTF. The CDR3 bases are TGTGCCAGCAGCTCCTACAGGGGGTATGGCTATGGCTACACCTTC.

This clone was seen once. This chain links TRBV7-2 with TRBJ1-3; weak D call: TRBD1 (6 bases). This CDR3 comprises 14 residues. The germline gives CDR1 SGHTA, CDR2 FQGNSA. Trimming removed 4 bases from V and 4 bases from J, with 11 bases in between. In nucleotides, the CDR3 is TGTGCCAGCAGCTCGCAAGGGGGAGGAAACACCATATATTTT. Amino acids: CASSSQGGGNTIYF.

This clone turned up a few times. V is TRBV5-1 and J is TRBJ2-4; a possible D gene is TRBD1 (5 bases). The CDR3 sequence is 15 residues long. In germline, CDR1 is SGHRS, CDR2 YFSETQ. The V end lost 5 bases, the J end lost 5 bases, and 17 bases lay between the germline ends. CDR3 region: CASSPRAVGENIQYF. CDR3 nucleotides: TGCGCCAGCAGTCCCCGGGCCGTAGGGGAAAACATTCAGTACTTC.

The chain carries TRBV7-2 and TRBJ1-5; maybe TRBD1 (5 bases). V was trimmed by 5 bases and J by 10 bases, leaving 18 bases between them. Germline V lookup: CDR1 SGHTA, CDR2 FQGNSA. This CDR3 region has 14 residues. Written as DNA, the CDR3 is TGTGCCAGCAGCCTAACAGGTCCCTTTTATCCCCAGCATTTT. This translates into CASSLTGPFYPQHF.

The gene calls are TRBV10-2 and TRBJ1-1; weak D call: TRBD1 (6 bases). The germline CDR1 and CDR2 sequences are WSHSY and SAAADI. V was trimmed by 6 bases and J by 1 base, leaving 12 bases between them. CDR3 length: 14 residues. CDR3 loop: CASRRGTKNTEAFF. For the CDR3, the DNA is TGCGCCAGCAGGCGGGGGACAAAGAACACTGAAGCTTTCTTT.

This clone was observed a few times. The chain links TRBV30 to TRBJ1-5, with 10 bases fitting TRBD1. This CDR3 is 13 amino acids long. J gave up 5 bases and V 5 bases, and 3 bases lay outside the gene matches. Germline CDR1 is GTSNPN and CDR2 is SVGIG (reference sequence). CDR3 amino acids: CAWGQGVDQPQHF. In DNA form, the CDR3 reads TGTGCCTGGGGACAGGGGGTGGATCAGCCCCAGCATTTT.

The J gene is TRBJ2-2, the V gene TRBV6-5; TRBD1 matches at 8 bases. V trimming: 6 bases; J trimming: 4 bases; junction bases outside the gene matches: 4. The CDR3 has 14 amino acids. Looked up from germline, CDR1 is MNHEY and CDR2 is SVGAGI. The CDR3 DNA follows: TGTGCCAGCAGCCCGACAGGGGCCACCGGGGAGCTGTTTTTT. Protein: CASSPTGATGELFF.